These 21 T cell receptor beta chains were sequenced from one sample in a study of T cells in Graves' hyperthyroidism and ophthalmopathy. The investigators amplified TCR beta CDR3 regions from RNA transcripts. The HTBI primer set served for first-round RT-PCR of the TCR CDR3. TCRdb reanalysed the multiplex PCR reads using MiXCR and keeps one entry per CDR3 protein. The sample yields about 600,000 distinct CDR3 sequences, 15% to 20% seen once. Sequencing was carried out using blood. These receptors originate from a woman between 40 and 55 years old with Graves' ophthalmopathy.

This chain connects TRBV19 to TRBJ1-1; maybe TRBD1 (5 bases). The CDR3 spans 14 residues. Germline-derived CDR1 and CDR2 are LNHDA and SQIVND (reference sequence). V lost 9 bases and J lost 0, with 14 bases in between. In DNA, the CDR3 is TGTGCCAGCAGGGAAATTGGGATGAACACTGAAGCTTTCTTT. Translated: CASREIGMNTEAFF.

This clonotype occurred a few times. V gene TRBV29-1 combines with J gene TRBJ2-1; D is unresolved. There are 13 residues in the CDR3. V lost 5 bases and J lost 2, with 10 bases in between. The germline CDR1 and CDR2 sequences are SQVTM and ANQGSEA. CDR3 sequence: CSVNKSPYNEQFF. The DNA for the CDR3 is TGCAGCGTTAATAAGTCCCCCTACAATGAGCAGTTCTTC.

This clonotype was recorded many times. The V and J genes are TRBV3-1 and TRBJ2-7; 9 bases map to TRBD1. Germline V gene sequence: CDR1 LGHDT, CDR2 YNNKEL (reference sequence). J gave up 6 bases and V 1 base, and 7 bases lay outside the gene matches. CDR3 length: 15 residues. CDR3 sequence: CASSQVLGQGGEQYF. The CDR3 DNA reads TGTGCCAGCAGCCAAGTGTTGGGACAGGGCGGCGAGCAGTACTTC.

This clonotype has a handful of counts. The chain joins TRBV4-1 to TRBJ2-5; maybe TRBD1 (5 bases). The V gene's germline CDR1 is MGHRA and CDR2 YSYEKL. This CDR3 spans 13 amino acids. With 1 base removed from V and 13 bases from J, the gap between germline ends came to 16 bases. CDR3 loop: CASSQGPDSRLYF. The CDR3 region has the DNA TGCGCCAGCAGCCAAGGCCCCGACAGTCGTCTGTACTTC.

The rearrangement joins TRBV20-1 to TRBJ2-1; weak D call: TRBD2 (6 bases). This CDR3 region has 13 residues. Trimming took 5 bases from V and 7 from J, leaving 15 bases between them. Germline loops: CDR1 DFQATT, CDR2 SNEGSKA (reference sequence). The CDR3 coding sequence is TGCAGTGCTGTAGCGGACATGTGGAATGAGCAGTTCTTC. It specifies CSAVADMWNEQFF.

This clonotype has ten or more counts. The chain's CDR3 is CASSSLSASGIWETQYF. The DNA of the CDR3 is TGTGCCAGCAGTTCCCTGTCCGCTAGCGGGATCTGGGAGACCCAGTACTTC. The rearrangement uses TRBV28 and TRBJ2-5; 9 bases agree with TRBD2. CDR1 and CDR2 (germline): MDHEN, SYDVKM. The V segment lost 4 bases and the J segment 5 bases; nucleotides outside the gene matches: 14. The CDR3 contains 17 residues.

This clonotype showed up just a few times. The rearrangement links TRBV3-1 to TRBJ1-2, with a weak D call TRBD1 (5 bases). Germline loops: CDR1 LGHDT, CDR2 YNNKEL (reference sequence). This CDR3 has 15 residues. V gave up 1 base and J gave up 4 bases, with 13 bases separating them. The CDR3 DNA sequence: TGTGCCAGCAGCCAAGCCACCCCGGGGCGCTATGGCTACACCTTC. Translated, it gives CASSQATPGRYGYTF.

A few counts support this clonotype. V gene TRBV12-3 or TRBV12-4 combines with J gene TRBJ1-2, with D unclear. Trimming cost V 2 bases and J 0 bases, with 13 bases left between them. The CDR3 is 16 residues long. The CDR3 region is CASSLSVRESNYGYTF. The CDR3 bases are TGTGCCAGCAGTTTATCAGTTCGGGAGTCTAACTATGGCTACACCTTC.

There are many counts of this clonotype. The chain carries TRBV7-9 and TRBJ2-7, with D tentatively TRBD1 (5 bases). The CDR3 runs 15 residues. Germline-derived CDR1 and CDR2 are SEHNR and FQNEAQ (reference sequence). V was shortened by 5 bases and J by 3 bases, with 17 bases between the two germline ends. The CDR3 nucleotides read TGTGCCAGCAGCCAACCTCTTGGGGCAGGCTACGAGCAGTACTTC. Translating it yields CASSQPLGAGYEQYF.

This clonotype has at least ten counts. The V call is TRBV5-1, the J call TRBJ2-3; D is undetermined. Trimming removed 0 bases at V and 5 bases at J, with 13 bases between. The CDR3 extends over 15 amino acids. From germline, CDR1 is SGHRS and CDR2 YFSETQ. CDR3 sequence reads: CASSLDARRQDTQYF. The CDR3 nucleotides are TGCGCCAGCAGCTTGGACGCCCGGCGGCAAGATACGCAGTATTTT.

A few counts support this clonotype. V usage is TRBV20-1 and J usage is TRBJ2-7, with 9 bases that match TRBD1. J gave up 6 bases and V 2 bases, and 8 bases lay outside the gene matches. This CDR3 contains 14 residues. CDR1 is DFQATT, CDR2 SNEGSKA, per germline (reference sequence). The DNA for the CDR3 is TGCAGTGCTAGAAACAGGGGGCGCGCTCTCGAGCAGTACTTC. This encodes CSARNRGRALEQYF.

The chain is built from TRBV30 and TRBJ1-1; 9 bases are shared with TRBD1. Per germline, CDR1 GTSNPN and CDR2 SVGIG (reference sequence). J lost 1 base, V lost 5 bases, and 5 bases had no gene match. This CDR3 comprises 14 residues. The CDR3 reads CAWQQGASNTEAFF. The CDR3 bases are TGTGCCTGGCAACAGGGGGCCTCGAACACTGAAGCTTTCTTT. The full variable domain, in which reference TRBV30 and TRBJ1-1 provide the parts outside the CDR3, is SQTIHQWPATLVQPVGSPLSLECTVEGTSNPNLYWYRQAAGRGLQLLFYSVGIGQISSEVPQNLSASRPQDRQFILSSKKLLLSDSGFYLCAWQQGASNTEAFFGQGTRLTVV.

A few counts support this clonotype. The genes are TRBV10-2 and TRBJ2-5, with 13 nucleotides matching TRBD2. Trimming removed 3 bases from V and 1 base from J; junction bases left unmatched: 5. There are 17 residues in the CDR3. Per germline, CDR1 WSHSY and CDR2 SAAADI. The CDR3 sequence: CASSDGLAGAIQETQYF. The CDR3 DNA reads TGCGCCAGCAGTGACGGACTAGCGGGAGCGATCCAAGAGACCCAGTACTTC.

The chain employs TRBV27 and TRBJ2-1; perhaps D is TRBD1 or TRBD2 (6 bases each). The CDR3 is 16 residues long. CDR1 is MNHEY, CDR2 SMNVEV, per germline (reference sequence). V lost 3 bases and J 3 bases, leaving 15 bases between the germline ends. CDR3 DNA sequence: TGTGCCAGCAGTTTTTTTGGGGGGCGTTACTACAATGAGCAGTTCTTC. It specifies CASSFFGGRYYNEQFF.

This clonotype was counted ten times or more. V and J are TRBV2 and TRBJ2-1; 12 nucleotides agree with TRBD2. This CDR3 contains 12 residues. J lost 14 bases, V lost 3 bases, and 2 bases had no gene match. Germline V lookup: CDR1 SNHLY, CDR2 FYNNEI. CDR3 bases: TGTGCCAGCAGTGAGACTAGCGGGAGTAAGTTCTTC. This encodes CASSETSGSKFF.

In this sample, this clonotype turned up many times. V is TRBV28 and J is TRBJ2-6; D might be TRBD1 or TRBD2, each matching 5 bases. Germline V gene data show CDR1 as MDHEN and CDR2 as SYDVKM. Trimming left V 3 bases short and J 4 bases short, with 10 bases between. The CDR3 is 15 residues long. The CDR3 protein is CASSFGGAGANVLTF. The CDR3 nucleotides read TGTGCCAGCAGTTTTGGGGGTGCCGGGGCCAACGTCCTGACTTTC.

This clonotype was counted a few times. The chain combines TRBV4-1 with TRBJ1-5, with 8 bases that match TRBD1. From germline, CDR1 is MGHRA and CDR2 YSYEKL. Trimming at V came to 4 bases and at J to 7 bases, leaving 12 bases not matched to a gene. This CDR3 region has 16 residues. The CDR3 sequence: CASSPTSGGAGQPQHF. CDR3 coding DNA: TGCGCCAGCAGCCCGACGTCAGGGGGCGCGGGGCAGCCCCAGCATTTT.

Ten or more counts support this clonotype. This chain links TRBV18 with TRBJ2-7; no clear D. Per the germline V gene, CDR1 is KGHSH and CDR2 is LQKENI. The germline V and J ends were trimmed by 6 bases and 2 bases, with 11 bases remaining between them. The CDR3 sequence is 13 residues long. The CDR3, as DNA: TGTGCCAGCTCCCCAGCGAGTCCCTACGAGCAGTACTTC. It encodes CASSPASPYEQYF.

Notes on this clonotype: A read error may be the cause here, since a much bigger clone is one base away. The chain combines TRBV19 with TRBJ2-7; 8 positions agree with TRBD2. The CDR3 runs 18 residues. The J segment lost 7 bases and the V segment lost 3 bases, leaving 20 bases of the junction unmatched. In germline, CDR1 is LNHDA, CDR2 SQIVND (reference sequence). CDR3 residues: CASSMAIAGKGVYNEQYF. DNA of the CDR3: TGTGCCAGTAGTATGGCCATAGCGGGGAAGGGTGTTTACAATGAGCAGTACTTC.

This clonotype has ten or more counts. The gene calls are TRBV19 and TRBJ2-1, with 15 bases matching TRBD2. The CDR3 spans 18 residues. Germline V gene sequence: CDR1 LNHDA, CDR2 SQIVND (reference sequence). The V and J ends lost 5 bases and 0 bases, in that order; junction bases with no gene match: 5. In DNA form, the CDR3 reads TGTGCCAGTAGTGGGACTAGCGGGGGGTCTAGCTCCTACAATGAGCAGTTCTTC. As protein: CASSGTSGGSSSYNEQFF.

This clonotype was found many times. The genes are TRBV5-1 and TRBJ2-5; maybe TRBD2 (5 bases). Germline V gene sequence: CDR1 SGHRS, CDR2 YFSETQ. Trimming took 4 bases from V and 5 from J, leaving 15 bases between them. The CDR3 has 14 amino acids. DNA for the CDR3: TGCGCCAGCAGCGATGGAGGCCCCCCTGAGACCCAGTACTTC. Protein product: CASSDGGPPETQYF.